This TCR beta chain was found in a study of post-analysis software for immune sequencing data. Study details: The disease courses spanned relapsing-remitting, secondary progressive and progressive-relapsing forms of multiple sclerosis.

The CDR3 length is 15 residues. Germline CDR1 and CDR2: SGHTA and FQGTGA. With 1 base clipped from V and 7 bases from J, the junction kept 5 bases outside the gene matches. Study conclusions and caveats: Normalized Chao1 diversity was significantly reduced in patients versus controls. TRBV5-6, TRBV5-1 and TRBV20-1 belonged to a set of a handful of TRBV segments that were more frequent in patients than controls. Samples from one preparation batch, clustered by F measure, grouped strongly together.

Every TCR beta cDNA library bore unique molecular identifiers. One entry per CDR3 protein, called by TCRdb with MiXCR from the PCR reads. The table records about 820,000 distinct CDR3 sequences, about 57% of them present only once. Comments on this clonotype: No antigen is known for it.

The sequence derives from a girl aged 5 to 17 with multiple sclerosis. The sample consisted of blood. This sequence joins TRBV7-3 and TRBJ2-1; TRBD2 matches at 9 bases. CDR3 region: CASSLSGGAFNEQFF. In DNA, the CDR3 is TGTGCCAGCAGCTTAAGCGGGGGGGCCTTTAATGAGCAGTTCTTC.